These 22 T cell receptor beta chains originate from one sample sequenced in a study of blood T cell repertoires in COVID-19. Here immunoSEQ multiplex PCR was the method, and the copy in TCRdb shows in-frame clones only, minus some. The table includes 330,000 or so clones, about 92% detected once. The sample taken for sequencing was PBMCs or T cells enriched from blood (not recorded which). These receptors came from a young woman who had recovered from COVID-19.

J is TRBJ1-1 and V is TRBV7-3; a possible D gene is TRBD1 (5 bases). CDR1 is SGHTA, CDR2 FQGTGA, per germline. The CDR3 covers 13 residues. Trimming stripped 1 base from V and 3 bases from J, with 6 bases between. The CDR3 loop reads CASSLSRDTEAFF. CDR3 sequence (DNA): TGTGCCAGCAGCTTAAGCAGGGACACTGAAGCTTTCTTT.

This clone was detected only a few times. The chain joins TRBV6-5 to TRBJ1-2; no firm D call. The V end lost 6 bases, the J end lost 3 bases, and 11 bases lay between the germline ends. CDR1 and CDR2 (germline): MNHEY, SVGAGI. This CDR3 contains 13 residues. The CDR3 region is CASRPTIDYGYTF. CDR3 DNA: TGTGCCAGCAGGCCTACGATAGACTATGGCTACACCTTC.

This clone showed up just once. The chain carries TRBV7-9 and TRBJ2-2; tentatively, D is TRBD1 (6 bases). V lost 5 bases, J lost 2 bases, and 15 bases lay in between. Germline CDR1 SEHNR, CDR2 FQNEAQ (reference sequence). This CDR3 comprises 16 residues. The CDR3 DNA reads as TGTGCCAGCAGCCCAAGACAGGAACTCAACACCGGGGAGCTGTTTTTT. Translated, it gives CASSPRQELNTGELFF.

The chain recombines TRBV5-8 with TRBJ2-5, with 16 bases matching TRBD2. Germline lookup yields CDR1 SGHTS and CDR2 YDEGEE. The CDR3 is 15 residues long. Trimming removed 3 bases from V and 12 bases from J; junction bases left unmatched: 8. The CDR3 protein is CASSSYTGTSGREYF. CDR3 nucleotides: TGTGCCAGCAGCTCATACACCGGGACTAGCGGGAGGGAGTACTTC. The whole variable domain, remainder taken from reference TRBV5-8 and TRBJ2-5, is EAGVTQSPTHLIKTRGQQATLRCSPISGHTSVYWYQQALGLGLQFLLWYDEGEERNRGNFPPRFSGRQFPNYSSELNVNALELEDSALYLCASSSYTGTSGREYFGPGTRLLVL.

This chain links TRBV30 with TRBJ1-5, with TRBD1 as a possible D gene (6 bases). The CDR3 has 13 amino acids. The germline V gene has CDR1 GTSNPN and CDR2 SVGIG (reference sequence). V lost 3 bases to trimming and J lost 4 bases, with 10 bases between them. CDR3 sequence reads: CAWSRGQNQPQHF. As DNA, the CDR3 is TGTGCCTGGAGCAGGGGCCAAAATCAGCCCCAGCATTTT.

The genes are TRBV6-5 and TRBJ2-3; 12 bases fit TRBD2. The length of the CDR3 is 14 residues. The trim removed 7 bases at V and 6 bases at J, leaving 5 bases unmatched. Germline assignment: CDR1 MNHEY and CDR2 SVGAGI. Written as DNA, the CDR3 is TGTGCCAGCACCGGACTAGCGGGAAAGGATACGCAGTATTTT. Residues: CASTGLAGKDTQYF.

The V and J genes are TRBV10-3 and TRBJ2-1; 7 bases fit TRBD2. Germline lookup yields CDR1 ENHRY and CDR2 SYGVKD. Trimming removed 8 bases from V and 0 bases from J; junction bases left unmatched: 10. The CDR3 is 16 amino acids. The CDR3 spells CAISNPSGHSYNEQFF. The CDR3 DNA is TGTGCCATCTCTAATCCTAGCGGCCACTCCTACAATGAGCAGTTCTTC.

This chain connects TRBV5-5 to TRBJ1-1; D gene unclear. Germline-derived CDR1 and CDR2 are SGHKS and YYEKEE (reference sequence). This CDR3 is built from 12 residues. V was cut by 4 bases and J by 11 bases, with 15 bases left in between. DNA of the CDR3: TGTGCCAGCAGCCAAATCAAATCCGAGGCTTTCTTT. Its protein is CASSQIKSEAFF.

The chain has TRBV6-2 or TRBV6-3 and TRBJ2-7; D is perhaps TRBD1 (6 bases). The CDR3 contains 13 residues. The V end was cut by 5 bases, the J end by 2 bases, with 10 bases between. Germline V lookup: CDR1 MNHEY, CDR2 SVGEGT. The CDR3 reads CASSLGQPYEQYF. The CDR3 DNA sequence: TGTGCCAGCAGTCTCGGACAGCCCTACGAGCAGTACTTC.

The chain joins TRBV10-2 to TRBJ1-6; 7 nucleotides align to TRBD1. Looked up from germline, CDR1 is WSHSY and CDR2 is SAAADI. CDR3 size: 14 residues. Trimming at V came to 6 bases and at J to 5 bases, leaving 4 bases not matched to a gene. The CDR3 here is CASRETGNNSPLHF. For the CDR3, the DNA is TGCGCCAGCAGGGAGACAGGGAATAATTCACCCCTCCACTTT.

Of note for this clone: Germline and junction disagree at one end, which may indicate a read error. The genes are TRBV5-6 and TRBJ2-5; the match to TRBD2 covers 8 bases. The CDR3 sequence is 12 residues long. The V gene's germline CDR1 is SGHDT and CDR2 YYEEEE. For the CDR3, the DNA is TGTGCCAGCAGCTTGGCCAGCGGGGGCGGGGACTTC. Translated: CASSLASGGGDF.

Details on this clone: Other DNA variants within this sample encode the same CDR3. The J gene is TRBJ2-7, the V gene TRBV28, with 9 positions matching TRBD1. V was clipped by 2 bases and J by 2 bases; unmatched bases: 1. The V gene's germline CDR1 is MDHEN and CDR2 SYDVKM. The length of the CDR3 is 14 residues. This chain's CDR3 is CASSLGTGPYEQYF. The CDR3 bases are TGTGCCAGCAGTTTAGGGACAGGGCCCTACGAGCAGTACTTC.

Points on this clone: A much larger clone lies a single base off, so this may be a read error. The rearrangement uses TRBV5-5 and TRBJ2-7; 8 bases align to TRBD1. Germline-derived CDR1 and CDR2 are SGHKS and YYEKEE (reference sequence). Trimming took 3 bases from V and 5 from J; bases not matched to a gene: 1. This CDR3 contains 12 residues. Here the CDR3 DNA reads TGTGCCAGCAGCTCGACAGGGGACGAGCAGTACTTC. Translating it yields CASSSTGDEQYF.

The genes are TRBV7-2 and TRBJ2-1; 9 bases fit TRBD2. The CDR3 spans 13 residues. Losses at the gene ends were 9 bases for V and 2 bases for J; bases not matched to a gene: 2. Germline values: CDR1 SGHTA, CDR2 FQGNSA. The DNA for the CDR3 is TGTGCCAGGAGCGGGGGGACCTACAATGAGCAGTTCTTC. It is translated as CARSGGTYNEQFF.

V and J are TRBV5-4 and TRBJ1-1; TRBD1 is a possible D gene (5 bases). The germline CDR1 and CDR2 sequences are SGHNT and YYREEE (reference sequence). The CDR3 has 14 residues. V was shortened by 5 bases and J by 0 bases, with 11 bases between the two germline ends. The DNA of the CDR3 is TGTGCCAGCAGGAGCAGGGCTCTGAACACTGAAGCTTTCTTT. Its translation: CASRSRALNTEAFF.

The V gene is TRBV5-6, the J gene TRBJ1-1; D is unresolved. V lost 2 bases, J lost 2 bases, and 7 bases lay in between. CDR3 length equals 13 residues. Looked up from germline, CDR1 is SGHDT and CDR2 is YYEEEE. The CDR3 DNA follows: TGTGCCAGCAGCTTCAGAGGAAACACTGAAGCTTTCTTT. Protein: CASSFRGNTEAFF.

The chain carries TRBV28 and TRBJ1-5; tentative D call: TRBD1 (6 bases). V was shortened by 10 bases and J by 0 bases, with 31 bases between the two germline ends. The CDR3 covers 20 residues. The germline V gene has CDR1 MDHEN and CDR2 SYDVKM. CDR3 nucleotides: TGTGCCACCCTGAGGCTATACACGCCGAACAGGGTAGGTAGCAATCAGCCCCAGCATTTT. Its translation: CATLRLYTPNRVGSNQPQHF.

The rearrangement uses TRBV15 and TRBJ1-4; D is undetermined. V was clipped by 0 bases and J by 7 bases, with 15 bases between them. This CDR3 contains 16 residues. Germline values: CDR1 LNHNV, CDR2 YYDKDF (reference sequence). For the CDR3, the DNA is TGTGCCACCAGCAGAGATCGCGGCACCGGTGGTGAAAAACTGTTTTTT. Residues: CATSRDRGTGGEKLFF.

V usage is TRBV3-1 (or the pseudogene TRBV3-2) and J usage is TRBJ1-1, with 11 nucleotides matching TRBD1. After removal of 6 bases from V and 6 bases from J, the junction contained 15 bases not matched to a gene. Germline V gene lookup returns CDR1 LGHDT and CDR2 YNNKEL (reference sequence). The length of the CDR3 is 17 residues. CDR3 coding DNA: TGTGCCAGCAGTCCGAGGGGACAGGGGGAATGGTCGGCTGAAGCTTTCTTT. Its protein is CASSPRGQGEWSAEAFF.

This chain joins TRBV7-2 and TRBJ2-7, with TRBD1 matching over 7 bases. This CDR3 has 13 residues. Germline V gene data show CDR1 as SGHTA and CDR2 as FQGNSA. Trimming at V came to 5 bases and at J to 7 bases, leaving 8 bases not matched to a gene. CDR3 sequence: CASSTHRGLEQYF. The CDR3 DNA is TGTGCCAGCAGCACTCACAGGGGCCTAGAGCAGTACTTC. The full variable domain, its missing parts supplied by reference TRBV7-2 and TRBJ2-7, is GAGVSQSPSNKVTEKGKDVELRCDPISGHTALYWYRQSLGQGLEFLIYFQGNSAPDKSGLPSDRFSAERTGGSVSTLTIQRTQQEDSAVYLCASSTHRGLEQYFGPGTRLTVT.

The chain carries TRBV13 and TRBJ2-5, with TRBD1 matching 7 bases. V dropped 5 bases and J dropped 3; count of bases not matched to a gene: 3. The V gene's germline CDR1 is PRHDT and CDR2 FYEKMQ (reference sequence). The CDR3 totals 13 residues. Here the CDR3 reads CASSRDSEETQYF. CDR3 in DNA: TGTGCCAGCAGCCGGGACAGCGAAGAGACCCAGTACTTC.

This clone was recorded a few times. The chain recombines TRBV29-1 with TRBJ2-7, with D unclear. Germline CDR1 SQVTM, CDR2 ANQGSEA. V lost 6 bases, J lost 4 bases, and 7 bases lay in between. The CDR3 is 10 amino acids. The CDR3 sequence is CSVLLYEQYF. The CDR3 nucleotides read TGCAGCGTATTACTTTACGAGCAGTACTTC.